This T cell receptor beta chain stems from a study of metastatic and nonmetastatic thyroid tumors. The V gene's germline CDR1 is SGHRS and CDR2 YFSETQ. After removal of 4 bases from V and 5 bases from J, the junction contained 7 bases not matched to a gene. The CDR3 is 14 amino acids. TCRdb re-analyzed the PCR reads using MiXCR. Among some 14,000 clones listed, about 35% were seen once. All patients were untreated before thyroid surgery. Source material: tumor tissue. This chain connects TRBV5-1 to TRBJ2-5, with 8 bases matching TRBD2. This clonotype was sampled from a male donor with papillary thyroid cancer or a benign thyroid nodule (not recorded which). Some clones in this sample may be carry-over from other donors' samples. CDR3 nucleotide sequence: TGCGCCAGCAGCGGTGGCACGGGGGGGGAGACCCAGTACTTC. Translation: CASSGGTGGETQYF.